This note documents a single TCR beta chain sequence. Its antigen is unidentified. This record comes from a study of T cell responses to AZD1222 COVID-19 vaccine. Overall study results and limits: Once two AZD1222 doses were given, Spike-specific TCR breadth and depth went up. At baseline, just six AZD1222 recipients tested seropositive. No repertoire was sampled before or during the peak T cell response, only after it. Most donors were white British, females outnumbered males, and clonal diversity was possibly underestimated.

The germline V and J ends were trimmed by 2 bases and 1 base, with 8 bases remaining between them. Germline V gene sequence: CDR1 MNHEY, CDR2 SVGEGT. CDR3 length: 14 amino acids. Measured with immunoSEQ multiplex PCR; TCRdb has only the in-frame clones, and not every one. The profile shows more than 140,000 clones, about 91% of them singletons. The sequence derives from an adult in good health. The V gene is TRBV6-2 or TRBV6-3, the J gene TRBJ1-1; no definite D call. The sample was peripheral blood, taken on day 0 of MenACWY control vaccination. CDR3: CASSYGDANTEAFF. In nucleotides, the CDR3 is TGTGCCAGCAGTTACGGGGATGCGAACACTGAAGCTTTCTTT.